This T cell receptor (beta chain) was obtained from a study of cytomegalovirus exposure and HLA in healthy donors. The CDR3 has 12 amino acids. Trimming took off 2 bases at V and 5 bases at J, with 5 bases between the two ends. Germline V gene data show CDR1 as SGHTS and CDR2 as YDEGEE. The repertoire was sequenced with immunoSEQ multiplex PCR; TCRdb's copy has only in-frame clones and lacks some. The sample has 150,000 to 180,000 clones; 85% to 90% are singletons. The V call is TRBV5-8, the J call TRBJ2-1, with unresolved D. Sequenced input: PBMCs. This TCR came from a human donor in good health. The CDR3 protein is CASSLIDNEQFF. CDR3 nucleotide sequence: TGTGCCAGCAGCTTAATCGACAATGAGCAGTTCTTC.